Described below is a single TCR beta chain sequence and its context. The antigen is undetermined. One junction end does not reproduce the germline sequence, and a read error may be involved. The sample comes from a study of tumor-infiltrating lymphocytes in primary liver carcinoma. Study as a whole: Tumors measured about 4.2 to 11 cm and were stage T1-T3 N0M0. Sequenced samples came back with roughly 3.5 to 7.5 million productive TCRbeta reads, and the counts looked alike across tissue types. Study-wide findings and caveats: Unsorted bulk processing meant the study did not compare CD4+ and CD8+ repertoires. Compared with blood, tumor repertoires held significantly more in their top 250 clones.

With a constant-region primer, TCR beta cDNA was made from roughly 500 ng of total RNA. Generation of the TCR beta libraries relied on three nested multiplex PCR rounds using slightly modified ARM-PCR. Investigators reported that the first two PCR rounds, at 10 cycles each, used TRBV1-TRBV30 forward primers with a C-beta reverse primer. TCRdb recomputed calls from the multiplex PCR reads with MiXCR, one row per CDR3 protein. The sample consists of about 310,000 distinct CDR3 sequences, around three fifths of them appearing once. Germline DNA was extracted alongside blood RNA, which was obtained from unsorted whole blood. Germline CDR1 reads MNHEY; CDR2 reads SVGAGI. This CDR3 region has 17 residues.

This TCR was sampled from a man in his forties with primary liver carcinoma and hepatitis B virus infection. The sample consisted of peripheral blood. The rearrangement links TRBV6-5 to TRBJ2-1; D might be TRBD2 (6 bases). In nucleotides, the CDR3 is TGTGCCAGCAGTCGGGGCCAAGGGCCGGGAGCCTACAATGAGCGGTTCTTC. This sequence encodes CASSRGQGPGAYNERFF.